These 19 T cell receptor beta chains originate from one sample sequenced in a study of neurological immune-mediated disorders. In TCRdb, the 5' RACE reads were re-called with MiXCR into one record per CDR3 protein. This sample has some 71,000 distinct CDR3 sequences, with more than 8.5% found just once. Time point meaning: longitudinal time-point 1 (baseline). Sequenced material: PBMCs. Receptors were obtained from a young man in good health.

This clonotype was picked up many times. The chain links TRBV10-3 to TRBJ2-7; 8 positions agree with TRBD1. With V trimmed by 8 bases and J by 5 bases, 8 bases remained unmatched. Germline V gives CDR1 ENHRY, CDR2 SYGVKD. The CDR3 is 13 residues long. The CDR3 bases are TGTGCCATCGGAGGACAGGGTTTCAACGAGCAGTACTTC. Translating it yields CAIGGQGFNEQYF.

This clonotype was found many times. The chain has TRBV20-1 and TRBJ1-2, with 9 bases aligning to TRBD1. The germline CDR1 and CDR2 sequences are DFQATT and SNEGSKA (reference sequence). With V trimmed by 6 bases and J by 5 bases, 10 bases remained unmatched. The CDR3 extends over 14 amino acids. The CDR3 bases are TGCAGTGCGCCTCCGGGACAGGGAAAGTATGGCTACACCTTC. Protein: CSAPPGQGKYGYTF.

This clonotype was seen ten or more times. The chain couples TRBV18 to TRBJ2-2; D gene ambiguous. V lost 0 bases and J lost 8, with 19 bases in between. CDR1 is KGHSH, CDR2 LQKENI, per germline. The CDR3 totals 17 residues. CDR3 residues: CASSPPQSGSGAGELFF. DNA for the CDR3: TGTGCCAGCTCACCACCACAATCGGGCTCCGGCGCTGGGGAGCTGTTTTTT.

This clonotype was picked up many times. This chain joins TRBV29-1 and TRBJ2-7; D possibly corresponds to TRBD1 (5 bases). This CDR3 has 13 residues. CDR1 is SQVTM and CDR2 is ANQGSEA in the germline V gene. V lost 6 bases, J lost 4 bases, and 16 bases lay in between. The CDR3 loop reads CSVVTGAPYEQYF. In nucleotides, the CDR3 is TGCAGCGTAGTAACAGGCGCCCCTTACGAGCAGTACTTC.

There are many counts of this clonotype. The chain uses TRBV5-1 and TRBJ2-3; 7 bases match TRBD2. The germline CDR1 and CDR2 sequences are SGHRS and YFSETQ. V lost 1 base to trimming and J lost 2 bases; unmatched junction nucleotides: 10. This CDR3 spans 17 amino acids. The CDR3 region is CASSLLPAGVITDTQYF. CDR3 in DNA: TGCGCCAGCAGCTTGCTTCCTGCGGGAGTGATCACAGATACGCAGTATTTT.

This clonotype was found many times. The genes are TRBV29-1 and TRBJ2-2; D gene uncertain. This CDR3 has 12 residues. V lost 5 bases and J 4 bases, leaving 8 bases between the germline ends. Germline V gene data show CDR1 as SQVTM and CDR2 as ANQGSEA. CDR3 bases: TGCAGCGTTCTCCGAGGCACCGGGGAGCTGTTTTTT. It is translated as CSVLRGTGELFF.

The table lists this clonotype with many counts. This chain joins TRBV29-1 and TRBJ2-4; no clear D gene. The V end lost 6 bases, the J end lost 0 bases, and 15 bases lay between the germline ends. CDR1 is SQVTM, CDR2 ANQGSEA, per germline. CDR3 length: 15 residues. CDR3 in DNA: TGCAGCGTCAGAGACGGTTCCCTAGCCAAAAACATTCAGTACTTC. Its translation is CSVRDGSLAKNIQYF. The variable domain in full, completed from reference TRBV29-1 and TRBJ2-4, reads SAVISQKPSRDICQRGTSLTIQCQVDSQVTMMFWYRQQPGQSLTLIATANQGSEATYESGFVIDKFPISRPNLTFSTLTVSNMSPEDSSIYLCSVRDGSLAKNIQYFGAGTRLSVL.

This sequence joins TRBV28 and TRBJ2-3; TRBD1 matches 9 bases. CDR3 length: 15 residues. The ends lost 6 bases at V and 2 bases at J; junction bases unmatched: 6. Germline CDR1 is MDHEN and CDR2 is SYDVKM. The CDR3 loop reads CASSFRDRDTDTQYF. CDR3 DNA sequence: TGTGCCAGCAGCTTCCGGGACAGGGACACAGATACGCAGTATTTT.

This sequence joins TRBV12-3 or TRBV12-4 and TRBJ1-5; 7 bases fit TRBD1. The V gene end was trimmed by 6 bases and the J gene end by 6 bases; junction bases not matched to a gene: 8. The CDR3 extends over 14 amino acids. The CDR3 protein is CASSSNRGGQPQHF. CDR3 coding DNA: TGTGCCAGCAGCTCTAACAGGGGTGGTCAGCCCCAGCATTTT.

This clonotype was seen at least ten times. This chain uses TRBV3-1 with TRBJ2-7; TRBD1 might be the D (5 bases). Between the trimmed V and J ends, which lost 1 base and 2 bases, there was a span of 12 bases. Germline CDR1 and CDR2: LGHDT and YNNKEL (reference sequence). The CDR3 has 15 amino acids. CDR3 in DNA: TGTGCCAGCAGCCAAGCAACGGCAGGGCCCTACGAGCAGTACTTC. It is translated as CASSQATAGPYEQYF.

This clonotype has a count of ten or more. The CDR3 DNA reads as TGTGCCAGCAATCGGTTAGCGGACAATGAGCAGTTCTTC. This encodes CASNRLADNEQFF. The chain is built from TRBV12-3 or TRBV12-4 and TRBJ2-1, with TRBD2 as a possible D gene (6 bases). The CDR3 has 13 residues. V lost 7 bases and J 5 bases, leaving 12 bases between the germline ends.

This clonotype was picked up many times. The CDR3 protein is CASSLDTGVTNVLTF. The CDR3 DNA sequence: TGCGCCAGCAGCTTAGACACAGGGGTTACCAACGTCCTGACTTTC. V usage is TRBV5-1 and J usage is TRBJ2-6, with TRBD1 matching 7 bases. CDR1 and CDR2 (germline): SGHRS, YFSETQ. V lost 2 bases, J lost 8 bases, and 7 bases stayed unmatched. There are 15 residues in the CDR3.

This clonotype was recorded at least ten times. This chain connects TRBV5-1 to TRBJ2-2; TRBD1 matches 7 bases. The germline V gene has CDR1 SGHRS and CDR2 YFSETQ. V gave up 4 bases and J gave up 3 bases; unmatched junction bases: 9. This CDR3 region has 16 residues. The CDR3 DNA sequence: TGCGCCAGCAGCCAAAGACAGGGTTCGGACACCGGGGAGCTGTTTTTT. It codes for CASSQRQGSDTGELFF.

The chain links TRBV5-1 to TRBJ1-4; D is unresolved. CDR1 SGHRS and CDR2 YFSETQ come from the germline V gene. The CDR3 covers 17 residues. The V end was cut by 0 bases, the J end by 8 bases, with 20 bases between. In DNA, the CDR3 is TGCGCCAGCAGCTTGGAAATCTCACGCCCCGTGGGCGAAAAACTGTTTTTT. Amino acids: CASSLEISRPVGEKLFF.

The CDR3 nucleotides are TGTGCCAGCAGTTTAAGGGGGAGGACAGGGGCCGAAGCTTTCTTT. Amino acids: CASSLRGRTGAEAFF. This chain connects TRBV28 to TRBJ1-1; 9 bases are a match to TRBD1. Germline V CDR1 and CDR2: MDHEN, SYDVKM. Unmatched junction bases numbered 9, after V lost 2 bases and J lost 8 bases. This CDR3 has 15 amino acids. Combining the CDR3 with reference TRBV28 and TRBJ1-1 gives the whole variable domain DVKVTQSSRYLVKRTGEKVFLECVQDMDHENMFWYRQDPGLGLRLIYFSYDVKMKEKGDIPEGYSVSREKKERFSLILESASTNQTSMYLCASSLRGRTGAEAFFGQGTRLTVV.

The gene calls are TRBV25-1 and TRBJ2-1; D might be TRBD2 (5 bases). V lost 3 bases, J lost 0 bases, and 12 bases lay in between. Germline values: CDR1 MGHDK, CDR2 SYGVNS. The CDR3 extends over 16 amino acids. CDR3 bases: TGTGCCAGCAGTGATTTGGAGGCCCTCTCCTACAATGAGCAGTTCTTC. Its translation is CASSDLEALSYNEQFF.

This clonotype has at least ten counts. V and J are TRBV6-2 or TRBV6-3 and TRBJ2-3; a possible D gene is TRBD2 (5 bases). Germline CDR1 reads MNHEY; CDR2 reads SVGEGT. Between the trimmed V and J ends, which lost 5 bases and 5 bases, there was a span of 11 bases. The CDR3 has 13 amino acids. This chain's CDR3 is CASSLSRGDTQYF. The CDR3 region has the DNA TGTGCCAGCAGTCTCAGCCGGGGAGATACGCAGTATTTT.

On this clonotype: A much more abundant neighbour one base away suggests this may be a read error. J is TRBJ2-5 and V is TRBV28; TRBD1 agrees at 8 bases. The CDR3 consists of 16 residues. J was trimmed by 2 bases and V by 7 bases; bases with no gene match: 12. Germline V gene sequence: CDR1 MDHEN, CDR2 SYDVKM. CDR3 bases: TGTGCCAGCATTTTTTTCGGACAGGGAGGACAAGAGACCCAGTACTTC. This gives the protein CASIFFGQGGQETQYF.

This clonotype occurred a few times. A read error may explain this, as a much larger clone is one base away. The rearrangement uses TRBV6-1 and TRBJ2-4; the match to TRBD2 covers 7 bases. CDR1 is MNHNS and CDR2 is SASEGT in the germline V gene. The length of the CDR3 is 16 residues. For the CDR3, the DNA is TGTGCCAGCAGTGAACTTCCCAGCGGGATCAAAAACATTCTGTACTTC. It encodes CASSELPSGIKNILYF.